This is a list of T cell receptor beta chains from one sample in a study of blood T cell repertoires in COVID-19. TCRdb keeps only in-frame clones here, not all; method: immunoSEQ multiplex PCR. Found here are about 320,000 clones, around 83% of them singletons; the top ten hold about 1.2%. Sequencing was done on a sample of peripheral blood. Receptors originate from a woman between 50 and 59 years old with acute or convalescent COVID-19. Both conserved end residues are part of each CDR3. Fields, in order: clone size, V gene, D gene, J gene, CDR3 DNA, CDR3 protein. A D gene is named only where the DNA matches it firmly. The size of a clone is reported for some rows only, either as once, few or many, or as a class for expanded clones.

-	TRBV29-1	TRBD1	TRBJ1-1	TGCAGCGCCGAAGGGACAGGGGGAAAACGCACTGAAGCTTTCTTT	CSAEGTGGKRTEAFF
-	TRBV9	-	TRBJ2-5	TGTGCCAGCAGCCAAAGCGGCCAAGAGACCCAGTACTTC	CASSQSGQETQYF
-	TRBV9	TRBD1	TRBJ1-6	TGTGCCAGCAGCGCCGGGACAGGGGATTCACCCCTCCACTTT	CASSAGTGDSPLHF
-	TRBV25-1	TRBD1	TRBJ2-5	TGTGCCAGCAGTGACCCCGGGACAGGGGATTACTTC	CASSDPGTGDYF
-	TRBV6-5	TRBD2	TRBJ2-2	TGTGCCACCACCCTAGCGGGATTCGGCCGGGAGCTGTTTTTT	CATTLAGFGRELFF
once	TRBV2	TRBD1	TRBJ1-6	TGTGCCAGCAGGGACAGGGATTTTTATTCACCCCTCCACTTT	CASRDRDFYSPLHF
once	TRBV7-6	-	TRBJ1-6	TGTGCCAGCAGCTTAGGGACACACAGCTCCTATAATTCACCCCTCCACTTT	CASSLGTHSSYNSPLHF
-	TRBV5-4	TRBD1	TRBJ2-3	TGTGCCAGCAGCCCCACGACAGGGTCGCAGTATTTT	CASSPTTGSQYF
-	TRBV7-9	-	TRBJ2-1	TGTGCCAGCAGCTCCCCCCCTCCTTCAGGGCTTGAGCAGTTCTTC	CASSSPPPSGLEQFF
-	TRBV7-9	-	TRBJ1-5	TGTGCCAGCAGCTTGGAGGGGATGGGTCAGCCCCAGCATTTT	CASSLEGMGQPQHF
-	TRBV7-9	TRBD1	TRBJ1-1	TGTGCCAGCAGCTCCGGGACAGTAAACACTGAAGCTTTCTTT	CASSSGTVNTEAFF
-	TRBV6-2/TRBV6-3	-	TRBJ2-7	TGTGCCAGCAGTTACAGATATAGACAGACCTACGAGCAGTACTTC	CASSYRYRQTYEQYF
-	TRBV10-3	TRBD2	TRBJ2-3	TGTGCCATCAGTGGATGGTCGGGGGGGAGCACAGATACGCAGTATTTT	CAISGWSGGSTDTQYF
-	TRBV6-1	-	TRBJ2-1	TGTGCCAGCAGTGAAGCCAGGTACGGTGAGCAGTTCTTC	CASSEARYGEQFF
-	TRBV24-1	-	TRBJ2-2	TGTGCCACCAGTGATGGGGTAGCGGAGAACACCGGGGAGCTGTTTTTT	CATSDGVAENTGELFF
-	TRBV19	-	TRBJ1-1	TGTGCCAGTAGTGTCGGACAAAACACTGAAGCTTTCTTT	CASSVGQNTEAFF
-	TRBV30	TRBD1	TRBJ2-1	TGTGCCTGGAGTCCCGGGACAGGAATATACAATGAGCAGTTCTTC	CAWSPGTGIYNEQFF
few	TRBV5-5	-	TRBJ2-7	TGTGCCAGCAGCTATAGCGGAGGTTACGAGCAGTACTTC	CASSYSGGYEQYF
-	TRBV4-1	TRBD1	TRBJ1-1	TGCGCCAGCAGCCAATTCTCGGGACAGGTCCTTTCCTCCTTT	CASSQFSGQVLSSF
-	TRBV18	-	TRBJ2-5	TGTGCCAGCTCACCAGGGGGCACGTACCAAGAGACCCAGTACTTC	CASSPGGTYQETQYF
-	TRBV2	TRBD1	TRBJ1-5	TGTGCCAGCAACCACCGGGACAGGGGGAGTCAGCCCCAGCATTTT	CASNHRDRGSQPQHF
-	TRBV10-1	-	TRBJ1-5	TGCGCCAGCAGTGCTCGGGAGGGCACAGAATCCAATCAGCCCCAGCATTTT	CASSAREGTESNQPQHF
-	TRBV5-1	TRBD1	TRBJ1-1	TGCGCCAGCAGCAATCAGGGGGCGGGGACTGAAGCTTTCTTT	CASSNQGAGTEAFF
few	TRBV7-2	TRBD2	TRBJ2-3	TGTGCCAGCAGCTTAGCTAGCGGGAGGGTTTCAGATACGCAGTATTTT	CASSLASGRVSDTQYF
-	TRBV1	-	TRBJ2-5	TGCACCAGCAGCCGCGGGACTAGCTTCGGCGAGACCCAGTACTTC	CTSSRGTSFGETQYF
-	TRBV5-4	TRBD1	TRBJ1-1	TGTGCCAGCAGCTCAGCCGGGACAGGGGTAACTGAAGCTTTCTTT	CASSSAGTGVTEAFF
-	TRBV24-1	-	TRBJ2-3	TGTGCCACCAGTGATTCCGTGGGGCAGGGGCACACAGATACGCAGTATTTT	CATSDSVGQGHTDTQYF
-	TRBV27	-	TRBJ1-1	TGTGCCAGCAGTGGGGGAGGAAATGAAGCTTTCTTT	CASSGGGNEAFF
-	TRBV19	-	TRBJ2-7	TGTGCCAGTAGTTCCGGGATAACGCAGTACTTC	CASSSGITQYF
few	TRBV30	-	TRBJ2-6	TGTGCCTGGAGGCCTTCTCGGGGGGCCAACGTCCTGACTTTC	CAWRPSRGANVLTF
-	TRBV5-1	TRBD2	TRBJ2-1	TGCGCCAGCAGCTTGGAAGGACGGACTAGCGGGAGGGCGGATGAGCAGTTCTTC	CASSLEGRTSGRADEQFF
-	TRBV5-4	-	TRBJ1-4	TGTGCCAGCAGCTCGAAACAGAGAGATGAAAAACTGTTTTTT	CASSSKQRDEKLFF
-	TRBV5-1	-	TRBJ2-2	TGCGCCAGCAGCCCTGGAGGCAGGGGCGGGACCGGGGAGCTGTTTTTT	CASSPGGRGGTGELFF
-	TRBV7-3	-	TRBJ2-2	TGTGCCAGCAGCCCTGACCAGGGGCCCGGGGAGCTGTTTTTT	CASSPDQGPGELFF
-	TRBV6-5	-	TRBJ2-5	TGTGCCAGCAGTTCGGGTTTGCCAACAGAGACCCAGTACTTC	CASSSGLPTETQYF
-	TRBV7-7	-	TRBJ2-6	TGTGCCAGCAGCTCTCTTTCAGGGGTCTCTGGGGCCAACGTCCTGACTTTC	CASSSLSGVSGANVLTF
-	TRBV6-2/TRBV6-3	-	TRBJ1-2	TGTGCCAGCAGTTACTGGGACACGGCCATAGGGGGCTACACCTTC	CASSYWDTAIGGYTF
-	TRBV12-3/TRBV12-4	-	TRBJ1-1	TGTGCCAGCAGCCGGGGGATCACTGAAGCTTTCTTT	CASSRGITEAFF
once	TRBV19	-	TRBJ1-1	TGTGCCAGTAGTCTTTACACTGAAGCTTTCTTT	CASSLYTEAFF
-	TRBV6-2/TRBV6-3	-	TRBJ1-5	TGTGCCAGCAGTTACTCGATGGGAGGGGCCCCGAGGCCCCAGCATTTT	CASSYSMGGAPRPQHF
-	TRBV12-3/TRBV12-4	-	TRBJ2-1	TGTGCCAGCAGTTTTAGCGGAAATGAGCAGTTCTTC	CASSFSGNEQFF
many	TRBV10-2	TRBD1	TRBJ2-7	TGCGCCAGCAGTGACCCAGGGACAGGGGGCTCCTACGAGCAGTACTTC	CASSDPGTGGSYEQYF
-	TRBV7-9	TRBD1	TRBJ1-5	TGTGCCAGCAGCTCGGGACAGGGGGGGAGCAATCAGCCCCAGCATTTT	CASSSGQGGSNQPQHF
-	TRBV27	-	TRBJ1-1	TGTGCCAGCAGTTTGGGCCAAACAGGGAACACTGAAGCTTTCTTT	CASSLGQTGNTEAFF
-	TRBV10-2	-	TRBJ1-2	TGCGCCAGCAGTGTCACTTCGGGATACCTAAATAACTATGGCTACACCTTC	CASSVTSGYLNNYGYTF
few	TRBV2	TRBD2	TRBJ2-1	TGTGCCAGCAGCTGGACTAGCGGTTCCTACAATGAGCAGTTCTTC	CASSWTSGSYNEQFF
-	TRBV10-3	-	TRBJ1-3	TGTGCCACAACCCCAGCGAGGGATCTCTCTGGAAACACCATATATTTT	CATTPARDLSGNTIYF
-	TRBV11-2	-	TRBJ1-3	TGTGCCAGCAGCTTACACTTTTCTGGAAACACCATATATTTT	CASSLHFSGNTIYF
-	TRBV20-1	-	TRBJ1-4	TGCAGTGCTAGTCCGGGGGAGGACAAACTGTTTTTT	CSASPGEDKLFF
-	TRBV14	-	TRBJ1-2	TGTGCCAGCAGCCCCGGACAGTATGGCTACACCTTC	CASSPGQYGYTF
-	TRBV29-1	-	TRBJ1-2	TGCAGCGTTGTTAACGGGTGGAACTATGGCTACACCTTC	CSVVNGWNYGYTF
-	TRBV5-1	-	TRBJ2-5	TGCGCCAGCAGCTTCCCGGGGTCCCGAGAGACCCAGTACTTC	CASSFPGSRETQYF
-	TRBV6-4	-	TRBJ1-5	TGTGCCAGCAGTGAAGACAGAAATCAGCCCCAGCATTTT	CASSEDRNQPQHF
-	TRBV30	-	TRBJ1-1	TGTGCCTGGAGTCGTTCGGTGGGGCCTGCTTTCTTT	CAWSRSVGPAFF
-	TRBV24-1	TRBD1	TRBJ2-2	TGTGCCACCAGTGAGTCCGGGACAGGGGACACCGGGGAGCTGTTTTTT	CATSESGTGDTGELFF
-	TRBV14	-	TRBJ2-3	TGTGCCAGCAGCACGTCCGGGGATACGCAGTATTTT	CASSTSGDTQYF
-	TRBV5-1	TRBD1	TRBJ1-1	TGCGCCAGCAGTTCCGGACAGGGGAAGGCTTTTTACACTGAAGCTTTCTTT	CASSSGQGKAFYTEAFF
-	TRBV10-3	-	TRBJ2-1	TGTGCCATCAGTGTAGGGGGGGATGAGCAGTTCTTC	CAISVGGDEQFF
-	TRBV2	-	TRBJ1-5	TGTGCCAGCACCCAGGGTAATCAGCCCCAGCATTTT	CASTQGNQPQHF